These 20 T cell receptor beta chains were all obtained from the same sample, sequenced in a study of blood T cell repertoires in COVID-19. Here immunoSEQ multiplex PCR was the method, and the copy in TCRdb shows in-frame clones only, minus some. Here the sample spans a few hundred thousand clones, about 88% being singletons. Sequences were obtained from peripheral blood. The origin of the receptors is a man between 18 and 35 years old with active or convalescent COVID-19.

The chain recombines TRBV18 with TRBJ1-5; possible D gene TRBD1, 5 bases. Trimming removed 4 bases from V and 3 bases from J, with 10 bases in between. The V gene's germline CDR1 is KGHSH and CDR2 LQKENI. The CDR3 is 14 residues long. CDR3 sequence (DNA): TGTGCCAGCTCACAGACAGCCTACAATCAGCCCCAGCATTTT. Translated: CASSQTAYNQPQHF.

A single count supports this clone. V gene TRBV5-1 combines with J gene TRBJ2-3; D is unclear. Germline V CDR1 and CDR2: SGHRS, YFSETQ. This CDR3 is 14 amino acids long. V was clipped by 0 bases and J by 2 bases, with 7 bases between them. CDR3 in DNA: TGCGCCAGCAGCTTGGACAGCCCCACAGATACGCAGTATTTT. This gives the protein CASSLDSPTDTQYF.

V gene TRBV30 combines with J gene TRBJ2-2, with D possibly being TRBD2 (5 bases). Trimming cost V 5 bases and J 5 bases, with 9 bases left between them. The CDR3 runs to 12 residues. Germline V CDR1 and CDR2: GTSNPN, SVGIG (reference sequence). CDR3 protein: CAWGLSTGELFF. The CDR3 DNA reads TGTGCCTGGGGACTTTCTACCGGGGAGCTGTTTTTT.

This clone has more than one count but fewer than ten. This chain connects TRBV27 to TRBJ1-5; 9 bases map to TRBD1. CDR3 length: 19 residues. In germline, CDR1 is MNHEY, CDR2 SMNVEV (reference sequence). The V gene end was trimmed by 4 bases and the J gene end by 0 bases; junction bases not matched to a gene: 13. The DNA of the CDR3 is TGTGCCAGCAGTTACGGTTCCGAAAAACAGGGGGCTAGCAATCAGCCCCAGCATTTT. Its translation is CASSYGSEKQGASNQPQHF.

The chain combines TRBV6-6 with TRBJ2-1; 10 nucleotides align to TRBD2. After removal of 0 bases from V and 15 bases from J, the junction contained 8 bases not matched to a gene. The CDR3 contains 14 residues. The germline V gene has CDR1 MNHNY and CDR2 SVGAGI (reference sequence). The CDR3 loop reads CASSYSSGGTPPFF. The CDR3 bases are TGTGCCAGCAGTTACTCTAGCGGGGGGACCCCTCCGTTCTTC.

In the case of this clone: This specimen includes other DNA sequences encoding the same CDR3. J is TRBJ2-3 and V is TRBV7-9; TRBD1 aligns across 8 bases. After removal of 4 bases from V and 4 bases from J, the junction contained 7 bases not matched to a gene. Germline CDR1 is SEHNR and CDR2 is FQNEAQ (reference sequence). CDR3 length: 15 residues. The CDR3 protein is CASSYGQGLADTQYF. Here the CDR3 DNA reads TGTGCCAGCAGCTACGGACAGGGCCTGGCAGATACGCAGTATTTT. Full variable domain (missing parts from reference TRBV7-9 and TRBJ2-3): DTGVSQNPRHKITKRGQNVTFRCDPISEHNRLYWYRQTLGQGPEFLTYFQNEAQLEKSRLLSDRFSAERPKGSFSTLEIQRTEQGDSAMYLCASSYGQGLADTQYFGPGTRLTVL.

This chain joins TRBV7-2 and TRBJ2-5; TRBD2 matches at 10 bases. The CDR3 runs to 16 residues. Losses at the gene ends were 7 bases for V and 2 bases for J; bases not matched to a gene: 10. CDR1 is SGHTA and CDR2 is FQGNSA in the germline V gene. The CDR3 nucleotides are TGTGCCAGCACCTCCAGAGCGGGGGGGTCGCAAGAGACCCAGTACTTC. Its translation is CASTSRAGGSQETQYF.

In DNA form, the CDR3 reads TGCGCCAGCAGCTTGGAGAGTAGCAATCAGCCCCAGCATTTT. Protein sequence: CASSLESSNQPQHF. The V gene is TRBV5-1, the J gene TRBJ1-5; unclear D gene. The CDR3 runs to 14 residues. The germline V gene encodes CDR1 SGHRS and CDR2 YFSETQ. The V gene lost 0 bases and the J gene lost 0 bases, with 4 bases spanning the gap.

This chain uses TRBV25-1 with TRBJ1-6; D remains ambiguous. Germline CDR1 reads MGHDK; CDR2 reads SYGVNS. The CDR3 has 16 residues. With 6 bases removed from V and 2 bases from J, the gap between germline ends came to 14 bases. The CDR3 loop is CASSKLGQAYNSPLHF. The DNA of the CDR3 is TGTGCCAGCAGCAAATTGGGCCAGGCCTATAATTCACCCCTCCACTTT. Filled out from reference TRBV25-1 and TRBJ1-6, the complete variable domain reads EADIYQTPRYLVIGTGKKITLECSQTMGHDKMYWYQQDPGMELHLIHYSYGVNSTEKGDLSSESTVSRIRTEHFPLTLESARPSHTSQYLCASSKLGQAYNSPLHFGNGTRLTVT.

The chain links TRBV11-2 to TRBJ2-2, with 13 bases matching TRBD2. CDR1 and CDR2 (germline): SGHAT, FQNNGV. This CDR3 contains 16 residues. Germline trimming cut 5 bases from V and 3 bases from J; bases unmatched to any gene: 3. CDR3 in amino acids: CASSRLAGGHTGELFF. As DNA, the CDR3 is TGTGCCAGCAGCCGACTAGCGGGGGGCCACACCGGGGAGCTGTTTTTT.

The chain joins TRBV6-2 or TRBV6-3 to TRBJ2-7, with TRBD2 matching over 8 bases. This CDR3 has 14 amino acids. Trimming took 5 bases from V and 2 from J; bases not matched to a gene: 5. Germline CDR1 MNHEY, CDR2 SVGEGT. The CDR3 sequence: CASSVSGLAYEQYF. DNA of the CDR3: TGTGCCAGCAGTGTCTCGGGACTAGCCTACGAGCAGTACTTC.

This chain links TRBV13 with TRBJ2-7; 11 bases align to TRBD1. Unmatched junction bases numbered 11, after V lost 4 bases and J lost 3 bases. Looked up from germline, CDR1 is PRHDT and CDR2 is FYEKMQ (reference sequence). There are 17 residues in the CDR3. The CDR3 nucleotides are TGTGCCAGCAGCTCCGGAACTGGGACAGGGGGAGGCTACGAGCAGTACTTC. Translating it yields CASSSGTGTGGGYEQYF. The whole variable domain, remainder taken from reference TRBV13 and TRBJ2-7, is AAGVIQSPRHLIKEKRETATLKCYPIPRHDTVYWYQQGPGQDPQFLISFYEKMQSDKGSIPDRFSAQQFSDYHSELNMSSLELGDSALYFCASSSGTGTGGGYEQYFGPGTRLTVT.

This clone appeared a few times. The CDR3 loop is CASSLGLRLAGVEQYF. CDR3 coding DNA: TGTGCCAGCAGCTTAGGCTTGAGACTAGCGGGAGTCGAGCAGTACTTC. The chain links TRBV11-3 to TRBJ2-7, with 12 bases identical to TRBD2. This CDR3 has 16 residues. The J segment lost 6 bases and the V segment lost 1 base, leaving 7 bases of the junction unmatched. CDR1 and CDR2 from the germline V gene are SGHNT and YENEEA.

This clone came up a few times. This rearrangement joins TRBV7-8 to TRBJ2-1; 8 bases align to TRBD2. The CDR3 sequence is 16 residues long. Germline assignment: CDR1 SGHVS and CDR2 FQNEAQ. Trimming took 5 bases from V and 4 from J; bases not matched to a gene: 10. CDR3 DNA sequence: TGTGCCAGCAGCGGCATTACTAGCGGCAATTACAATGAGCAGTTCTTC. Translating gives CASSGITSGNYNEQFF.

V and J are TRBV11-3 and TRBJ2-5; D is ambiguous. There are 11 residues in the CDR3. Germline-derived CDR1 and CDR2 are SGHNT and YENEEA. Trimming left V 5 bases short and J 5 bases short, with 6 bases between. The CDR3 nucleotides read TGTGCCAGCAGCAGAGGCGAGACCCAGTACTTC. It translates to CASSRGETQYF.

This clone was detected only a few times. The chain uses TRBV7-9 and TRBJ1-1; 11 bases align to TRBD1. Germline V lookup: CDR1 SEHNR, CDR2 FQNEAQ (reference sequence). With V trimmed by 5 bases and J by 2 bases, 10 bases remained unmatched. This CDR3 comprises 17 residues. Here the CDR3 reads CASSLGTGGLRNTEAFF. The CDR3 region has the DNA TGTGCCAGCAGCCTCGGGACAGGGGGTCTTAGAAACACTGAAGCTTTCTTT. Filled out from reference TRBV7-9 and TRBJ1-1, the complete variable domain reads DTGVSQNPRHKITKRGQNVTFRCDPISEHNRLYWYRQTLGQGPEFLTYFQNEAQLEKSRLLSDRFSAERPKGSFSTLEIQRTEQGDSAMYLCASSLGTGGLRNTEAFFGQGTRLTVV.

The gene calls are TRBV2 and TRBJ1-1; D ambiguous. This CDR3 region has 14 residues. Germline V gives CDR1 SNHLY, CDR2 FYNNEI. V lost 5 bases to trimming and J lost 1 base, with 11 bases between them. This chain's CDR3 is CASSSDGPNTEAFF. The CDR3 DNA follows: TGTGCCAGCAGTAGCGACGGTCCGAACACTGAAGCTTTCTTT.

The rearrangement uses TRBV29-1 and TRBJ1-6; possibly TRBD1 for D (5 bases). Germline V gene sequence: CDR1 SQVTM, CDR2 ANQGSEA. The CDR3 totals 12 residues. Trimming removed 7 bases from V and 6 bases from J, with 10 bases in between. The CDR3 spells CSARGLNSPLHF. For the CDR3, the DNA is TGCAGCGCGAGGGGACTTAATTCACCCCTCCACTTT.

The chain uses TRBV11-2 and TRBJ1-6; TRBD1 matches at 7 bases. Germline V lookup: CDR1 SGHAT, CDR2 FQNNGV. The CDR3 consists of 15 residues. J gave up 10 bases and V 2 bases, and 8 bases lay outside the gene matches. This CDR3 is CASSLRQGAESPLHF. CDR3 DNA sequence: TGTGCCAGCAGCTTACGACAGGGAGCAGAATCACCCCTCCACTTT.

The V gene is TRBV7-2, the J gene TRBJ2-3; 11 bases align to TRBD2. CDR1 and CDR2 (germline): SGHTA, FQGNSA. The CDR3 is made up of 16 amino acids. The V gene end was trimmed by 2 bases and the J gene end by 4 bases; junction bases not matched to a gene: 5. CDR3 bases: TGTGCCAGCAGCTTAAAGGCTAGCGGGAGGCCAGATACGCAGTATTTT. Amino acids: CASSLKASGRPDTQYF.